The T cell receptor (beta chain) under discussion was sequenced for a study of cytomegalovirus exposure and HLA in healthy donors (dated by TCRdb to 2016 to 2017). Regarding the study in general: In an earlier analysis of approximately 640 of the donors, 250 to 300 Gb of sequence data and 95 million to 130 million unique TCR beta sequences from 150 million to 200 million T cells were reported. The genetic ancestry cluster associated with self-reported Caucasian donors included roughly four fifths of the approximately 410 genotyped donors. To study patterns of TCR occurrence, a later analysis re-analyzed previously published TCR beta repertoires from more than 550 donors and added high-resolution HLA genotyping. Approximately 300 gigabases of sequencing data and 70 million to 100 million unique TCR sequences made up an early release that covered over 550 HLA-typed donors. The study aimed to test whether cataloging public T cell receptors could reveal signatures of past pathogen exposure. The number of typed donors differed by locus: about 620-640 for A, B, C, DRB1 and DQB1; 500 to 550 for DQA1; around 610 for DPA1; and around 490 for DPB1. Donor age, sex, ethnicity and CMV serostatus were compiled together with the repertoire data. Rather than using new phenotypic data, the later analysis identified candidate immune exposures from TCR beta sequences and from how often those sequences occurred across donors. The study combined high-throughput TCR immunosequencing, statistical association of individual TCRs with disease status, and machine learning to predict cytomegalovirus infection status. All discovery cohort repertoires had been generated using a single sequencing platform. Across about 380 genotyped donors of the cohort, an average of roughly 250,000 unique TCR beta nucleotide sequences per donor were sequenced, and roughly a sixth of those sequences were non-productive. Both class I and class II loci were covered by HLA typing, at four-digit resolution. Using immunosequencing, the study profiled T cell repertoires from 666 subjects and related those repertoires to cytomegalovirus serostatus. Because of strong linkage in the cohort, four or five DR-DQ haplotypes were treated as single units for association and clustering. To decide whether each TCR beta V gene segment behaved as functional or pseudogenic, an earlier analysis of approximately 620 of the donors relied on high-throughput TCR beta sequencing. In a later genetic analysis, genome-wide SNP genotypes for about three fifths of the 666 donors were used, and that subset was treated as a discovery cohort. Along with the 666-subject first cohort, a separate validation cohort of around 110 different subjects was used. The paper's findings and limits, for the study overall: Linkage disequilibrium might explain the correlated functional status among segregating V segments, but an unknown experimental factor could not be excluded. Cytomegalovirus status was reported to be diagnosed by the classifier with high specificity and sensitivity in both the original and validation cohorts. Only TCR beta chains were sequenced in this cohort, and the absence of alpha or paired-chain data limited detectable features. A few of the identified cytomegalovirus-associated TCR beta chains were confirmed in vitro to be specific for cytomegalovirus antigens. Most CMV-associated TCR beta chains appeared to be HLA-restricted in a later analysis, and the HLA associations seemed to be driven largely by CMV exposure. For the cohort, immune exposure information was limited to CMV serostatus. Because HLA typing was missing for some donors at each locus, association tests included only the typed subset. The earlier analysis of some 540 of the donors excluded some 15 rarely observed V segments, including chromosome 9 orphons, because counts were too low. A later analysis found that TCR association rates varied across HLA loci, with DRB1 alleles showing the most associated TCRs and HLA-C alleles the fewest. Most TCR sequences were seen in very few donors, while some public TCRs were found in many individuals. Roughly uniform sequencing depth across donors was assumed in presence/absence analyses, although this assumption may not hold. A further reported finding was that TCR beta sequences accurately predicted the HLA-A and HLA-B alleles for most subjects in the first cohort. According to the authors, the approach could potentially be generalized to other disease states and immunological phenotypes. A later analysis found that HLA-associated TCR beta chains were more clonally expanded and had lower generation probabilities than equally common non-associated chains. Some IMGT-functional V segments, including TRBV6-2 and TRBV6-3, could not be distinguished by the 87-base-pair reads and were therefore excluded. V-gene and J-gene trimming of TCR beta chains was associated with a missense DCLRE1C variant in a later genetic analysis, and the association was replicated in an independent cohort. In the study, around 150 TCR beta chains were listed as associated with cytomegalovirus. Compared with the approximately 720-donor mean, donors in an Asian-associated ancestry cluster had fewer N-insertions in productive TCRs, according to a later genetic analysis. An earlier analysis of approximately 540 of the donors showed that most TCR beta V segments appeared in productive rearrangements either about 87% or about 30% of the time, which broadly matched IMGT annotations. In a later analysis, about 16,000 TCR beta sequences were associated with specific HLA alleles at a false discovery rate of 0.05. In a later analysis, several top co-occurrence clusters were reported to appear linked to parvovirus B19, influenza, CMV and Epstein-Barr virus. Assigning TCR associations to individual alleles was difficult when HLA alleles, especially DR and DQ, strongly co-occurred. A cluster of highly shared sequence variants was judged likely to be a technical artifact of the sequencing pipeline.

The cohort consisted of hundreds of healthy bone marrow donors. At the time of sampling, all cohort members were nominally healthy, though unrecorded immune exposures were likely present. The donor tested CMV seronegative and was one of the 352 seronegative cohort members. Every donor gave a peripheral blood sample, and the peripheral blood mononuclear cells from that sample were used for TCR beta sequencing. The Qiagen DNeasy Blood Extraction Kit was used to extract genomic DNA from the blood cell samples. This clone was counted once. Its antigen is still unknown. Base qualities are not recorded, but no much larger clone differs from it by a single base. Preparation of the library involved the immunoSEQ multiplex PCR assay. For the multiplex PCR, a mixture combining 60 forward primers for TCR Vbeta segments and 13 reverse primers for TCR Jbeta segments was used. The CDR3 region of rearranged TCR beta genes was amplified from genomic DNA with a multiplex PCR assay. The amplified TCR beta libraries were sequenced on the Illumina HiSeq System as 87-base-pair reads. The original methods were these. A later analysis counted about 80 million unique TCR beta chains across the approximately 700 repertoires, and 10 million to 12 million of these chains were shared by at least two donors. Raw reads were error-corrected and collapsed into unique sequences with a nearest-neighbor algorithm that merged closely related sequences to remove PCR and sequencing errors. Alignment of CDR3 sequences to IMGT reference sequences was used to assign V, D and J gene segments. For a sequence to be retained, a match of at least six nucleotides was required to both a V gene segment and a J gene segment. Rearrangements were called productive when the CDR3 lacked stop codons and stayed in frame with V and J; all others were non-productive. CDR3 was defined according to IMGT convention as the region running from the second conserved V-encoded cysteine to the conserved J-encoded phenylalanine. The earlier analysis of about 590 of the donors excluded sequences that lacked an unambiguous match to a single V gene segment. An earlier analysis of several hundred of the donors classified V segments as functional when productive rearrangements were above 56.7% and as segregating when the standard deviation between donors was above 5%. A statistical classification framework was built for diagnosing cytomegalovirus status from the catalog of TCR beta chain sequences. In a later analysis, TCR nucleotide sequences were compared against IMGT/GENE-DB human TR gene sequences so that V and J genes could be assigned. A later analysis assigned CDR3 sequences and most-parsimonious VDJ recombination scenarios with the TCRdist pipeline. A later analysis defined each TCR beta chain by its CDR3 amino acid sequence plus V-gene family, and excluded reads lacking a unique V-gene family. In a later analysis, 450 to 600 highly shared, low-generation-probability nucleotide sequences were removed to address suspected cross-contamination and a sequencing artifact. A later analysis calculated a clonal expansion index for each public chain from normalized within-repertoire ranks of inferred template counts. In a later analysis, generation probabilities were computed with a VDJ recombination model fitted to out-of-frame rearrangements, and the resulting probabilities were checked against IGoR. Hypergeometric tests were used in a later analysis to score TCR-TCR, TCR-HLA and TCR-CMV co-occurrence, with a repertoire-size bias correction applied to the TCR pairs. In a later analysis, false discovery rates were estimated by permuting HLA or CMV assignments 20 times. In a later analysis, co-occurring TCRs were grouped with DBSCAN, and TCRdist sequence similarity was added when clustering was performed within HLA-allele-positive subsets. Co-occurrence clustering excluded repertoires with fewer than 30,000 or more than 120,000 public chains, plus five with anomalous nucleotide sharing. Held by TCRdb, this immuneACCESS table contains in-frame sequences only and omits some clones. Under half of the omission traces to an unresolved V gene where checked; the cause of the rest is unknown. V and J calls and clone size come straight from that table; D and trimming were deduced from the DNA. The table for this sample lists 150,000 to 200,000 clones; roughly 80% of them were counted only once. The ten biggest clones cover around 0.24% of the sample.

The cysteine opens and the phenylalanine closes a CDR3 of 15 amino acids. The CDR3 DNA has 45 bases and is translated from base 1. The germline V gene supplies CDR1 MNHNS and CDR2 SASEGT. The junction shows trimming of 8 bases on V and 5 bases on J, plus 21 bases between the germline ends. Sequencing input: PBMCs. The sequence derives from a boy aged 10-17 years in good health and CMV-seronegative. The chain was built from TRBV6-1 and TRBJ2-5, with a tentative D gene TRBD2 over 5 matching bases. The sequenced DNA is TGTGCCAGCTGCCCCGGGAACCTGGGGTGGGAGACCCAGTACTTC. This sequence encodes CASCPGNLGWETQYF.